This is a list of T cell receptor beta chains from one sample in a study of blood T cell repertoires in COVID-19. Data came from immunoSEQ multiplex PCR; TCRdb stores just in-frame clones and leaves some out. The repertoire holds about 200,000 clones, with about 88% as singletons. The specimen was peripheral blood. The origin of the receptors is a woman aged 50 to 65 with COVID-19, enrolled during active disease. Each CDR3 is given with its conserved first and last residue. The D gene is left open where the match is weak. The size entry is marked missing in some rows and otherwise reads once, few, many or a size class.

V gene	D gene	J gene	clone size	CDR3 DNA	CDR3 protein
TRBV7-9	-	TRBJ1-6	few	TGTGCCAGCAGCTTTTTACGGGGTAATTCACCCCTCCACTTT	CASSFLRGNSPLHF
TRBV19	-	TRBJ1-5	-	TGTGCCAGTAGAGGGGGGGGCAATCAGCCCCAGCATTTT	CASRGGGNQPQHF
TRBV6-1	-	TRBJ1-6	-	TGTGCCAGCAGTGAAAGCGGTAATTCACCCCTCCACTTT	CASSESGNSPLHF
TRBV3-1/TRBV3-2	-	TRBJ1-4	-	TGTGCCAGCAGCAGTCGAGCAATGAGGTCAACTAATGAAAAACTGTTTTTT	CASSSRAMRSTNEKLFF
TRBV30	-	TRBJ1-5	-	TGTGCCTGGAGTGCGGCGGGGACCGCCCCTTATAGCAATCAGCCCCAGCATTTT	CAWSAAGTAPYSNQPQHF
TRBV7-2	-	TRBJ2-3	once	TGTGCCAGCAGCTACTACCCGGGCACAGATACGCAGTATTTT	CASSYYPGTDTQYF
TRBV5-1	-	TRBJ1-1	-	TGCGCCAGCAGCCCACAGGCGGGGGAGACTGAAGCTTTCTTT	CASSPQAGETEAFF
TRBV27	TRBD2	TRBJ2-5	-	TGTGCCAGCAGTTTAGGCCGCGGGACTAAAGAGACCCAGTACTTC	CASSLGRGTKETQYF
TRBV4-3	-	TRBJ2-2	-	TGCGCCAGCAGCCAAGTGGAGGATAACACCGGGGAGCTGTTTTTT	CASSQVEDNTGELFF
TRBV7-8	-	TRBJ1-3	few	TGTGCCAGCAGCCTCAGGGTAAATCCTGGAAACACCATATATTTT	CASSLRVNPGNTIYF
TRBV2	TRBD1	TRBJ1-2	few	TGTGCCAGCAGAGAGATACAGGGGTGCAGCTTC	CASREIQGCSF
TRBV5-6	-	TRBJ1-5	-	TGTGCCAGCAGCACCTTGAAGTTAGGCAATCAGCCCCAGCATTTT	CASSTLKLGNQPQHF
TRBV11-2	-	TRBJ1-1	few	TGTGCCAGCAGCTCCCTCCTATACACTGAAGCTTTCTTT	CASSSLLYTEAFF
TRBV9	-	TRBJ1-1	-	TGTGCCAGCAGCCCCGAGGGTCAGATGGGTACTGAAGCTTTCTTT	CASSPEGQMGTEAFF
TRBV7-2	TRBD1	TRBJ1-1	once	TGTGCCAGCAGCCCGAGGACAGGGATGAACACTGAAGCTTTCTTT	CASSPRTGMNTEAFF
TRBV30	-	TRBJ2-6	-	TGTGCCTGGAGTGCCAGAAATCCTGGGGCCAACGTCCTGACTTTC	CAWSARNPGANVLTF
TRBV19	-	TRBJ1-2	-	TGTGCCAGTAAAGAGTCCAGGCTGCAACTGTATGGCTACACCTTC	CASKESRLQLYGYTF
TRBV11-2	-	TRBJ2-1	-	TGTGCCAGCGCAATCGACAGGGAGGCCTACAATGAGCAGTTCTTC	CASAIDREAYNEQFF
TRBV4-3	TRBD2	TRBJ2-4	-	TGCGCCAGCAGCTGGACTACGGGAGGGGATAGTGGTCGTTCCGCCAAAAACATTCAGTACTTC	CASSWTTGGDSGRSAKNIQYF
TRBV4-1	TRBD1	TRBJ1-1	-	TGCGCCAGCAGCCAATACGGGACAGGGGGCCCAGGGGCTGAAGCTTTCTTT	CASSQYGTGGPGAEAFF